The 20 T cell receptor beta chains in this list originate from one sample, sequenced in a study of low-dose radiotherapy and immunotherapy resistance in tumors. Primers targeting TRAV and TRBV primed first-strand cDNA, covering alpha and beta chains. For amplifying TCRs, the PCR ran for 15 to 20 cycles with Phusion, which was used together with a constant-region primer and the adapter on the V primers. TCRdb re-analysed the reads in MiXCR, keeping a single row per CDR3 protein. Seen here are under 70,000 distinct CDR3 sequences, about 23% observed once, and the top ten hold 6.5% to 8%. Noted time point: after trial treatment. This sample's treatment: LDRT plus nivolumab, ipilimumab, low-dose cyclophosphamide and aspirin (RACIN trial). The sample consisted of PBMCs, taken after low-dose radiotherapy plus immunotherapy. The receptors here all came from a male donor with prostate cancer.

This clonotype was counted many times. The rearrangement links TRBV6-2 or TRBV6-3 to TRBJ1-2; D is uncertain. V was clipped by 2 bases and J by 3 bases, with 13 bases between them. This CDR3 is built from 15 residues. Germline V gene data show CDR1 as MNHEY and CDR2 as SVGEGT. The CDR3 coding sequence is TGTGCCAGCAGTTACGGTGAGGGTTACGACTATGGCTACACCTTC. Its translation: CASSYGEGYDYGYTF.

This clonotype has a count of ten or more. The V call is TRBV6-5, the J call TRBJ2-7, with D unresolved. The CDR3 extends over 13 amino acids. V dropped 4 bases and J dropped 1 base, with 8 bases sitting between them. Looked up from germline, CDR1 is MNHEY and CDR2 is SVGAGI. DNA for the CDR3: TGTGCCAGCAGTTCCTGGGAATCCTACGAGCAGTACTTC. Translating gives CASSSWESYEQYF.

This clonotype came up many times. This chain connects TRBV25-1 to TRBJ2-5, with 8 positions matching TRBD1. The CDR3 spans 13 residues. Trimming took 9 bases from V and 6 from J; bases not matched to a gene: 9. Germline CDR1 and CDR2: MGHDK and SYGVNS. Here the CDR3 DNA reads TGTGCCAGGATACAGGGGGATGTAAAGACCCAGTACTTC. Its translation is CARIQGDVKTQYF. The full variable domain, its missing parts supplied by reference TRBV25-1 and TRBJ2-5, is EADIYQTPRYLVIGTGKKITLECSQTMGHDKMYWYQQDPGMELHLIHYSYGVNSTEKGDLSSESTVSRIRTEHFPLTLESARPSHTSQYLCARIQGDVKTQYFGPGTRLLVL.

This clonotype has ten or more counts. The chain is built from TRBV27 and TRBJ2-3; no firm D call. This CDR3 has 14 amino acids. Germline CDR1 MNHEY, CDR2 SMNVEV (reference sequence). Between the trimmed V and J ends, which lost 3 bases and 1 base, there was a span of 8 bases. CDR3 DNA sequence: TGTGCCAGCAGTTTTTGGCAGGGCACAGATACGCAGTATTTT. Its translation: CASSFWQGTDTQYF.

This clonotype was seen many times. CDR3 nucleotides: TGCGCCAGCAGCTTGGATGGGGTACAAACAGATACGCAGTATTTT. Encoded protein: CASSLDGVQTDTQYF. The chain has TRBV5-1 and TRBJ2-3; no clear D gene. The CDR3 extends over 15 amino acids. The germline V and J ends were trimmed by 0 bases and 3 bases, with 11 bases remaining between them. Germline V gene sequence: CDR1 SGHRS, CDR2 YFSETQ.

This clonotype was recorded at least ten times. The J gene is TRBJ2-1, the V gene TRBV5-1; 14 bases map to TRBD2. Germline V gene sequence: CDR1 SGHRS, CDR2 YFSETQ. The CDR3 is made up of 20 amino acids. With 4 bases clipped from V and 0 bases from J, the junction kept 12 bases outside the gene matches. The CDR3 spells CASSPGLAGEAKSSYNEQFF. The CDR3 DNA is TGCGCCAGCAGCCCGGGACTAGCGGGGGAGGCCAAGAGCTCCTACAATGAGCAGTTCTTC.

The chain carries TRBV5-4 and TRBJ2-1; 10 bases fit TRBD2. The CDR3 runs to 15 residues. Trimming took 4 bases from V and 4 from J; bases not matched to a gene: 5. Germline CDR1 is SGHNT and CDR2 is YYREEE (reference sequence). CDR3 DNA sequence: TGTGCCAGCAGCCCCACTAGCGGGGCATACAATGAGCAGTTCTTC. Translation gives CASSPTSGAYNEQFF.

This clonotype was picked up many times. This rearrangement joins TRBV18 to TRBJ2-5, with D uncertain. The CDR3 is 15 amino acids. CDR1 and CDR2 (germline): KGHSH, LQKENI. V dropped 0 bases and J dropped 2 bases, with 10 bases sitting between them. CDR3 nucleotides: TGTGCCAGCTCACCACCGTCGGCAGTGCAAGAGACCCAGTACTTC. It yields the protein CASSPPSAVQETQYF.

This clonotype has ten or more counts. The rearrangement joins TRBV4-3 to TRBJ2-6; D unresolved. Germline CDR1 is LGHNA and CDR2 is YSLEER. The CDR3 has 15 amino acids. V lost 1 base and J lost 2, with 6 bases in between. The CDR3 is CASSQAAAGANVLTF. For the CDR3, the DNA is TGCGCCAGCAGCCAAGCGGCAGCTGGGGCCAACGTCCTGACTTTC.

This clonotype appeared many times. The J gene is TRBJ2-1, the V gene TRBV6-2 or TRBV6-3, with 7 bases fitting TRBD2. CDR1 and CDR2 from the germline V gene are MNHEY and SVGEGT. The junction had 13 bases not matched to a gene; V was cut back by 8 bases and J by 6 bases. The CDR3 is 15 amino acids. CDR3: CASLRSGRGFNEQFF. The CDR3 nucleotides are TGTGCCAGCCTCCGAAGTGGGCGGGGGTTCAATGAGCAGTTCTTC.

This clonotype was counted ten times or more. This rearrangement joins TRBV30 to TRBJ1-6; the match to TRBD1 covers 7 bases. Germline lookup yields CDR1 GTSNPN and CDR2 SVGIG (reference sequence). J lost 8 bases, V lost 1 base, and 8 bases had no gene match. CDR3 length: 15 amino acids. CDR3 in amino acids: CAWSGLTGPDSPLHF. The DNA of the CDR3 is TGTGCCTGGAGTGGACTGACAGGGCCCGATTCACCCCTCCACTTT.

This clonotype showed up many times. The V and J genes are TRBV9 and TRBJ2-1; D uncertain. The V and J ends lost 0 bases and 7 bases respectively, with 14 bases between them. The CDR3 loop spans 15 amino acids. In germline, CDR1 is SGDLS, CDR2 YYNGEE. Here the CDR3 DNA reads TGTGCCAGCAGCGTAGTCCCCGGGCCCGAGAATGAGCAGTTCTTC. Its protein product is CASSVVPGPENEQFF.

This rearrangement joins TRBV9 to TRBJ2-7; 11 bases agree with TRBD2. The germline gives CDR1 SGDLS, CDR2 YYNGEE. CDR3 length equals 14 residues. V lost 6 bases and J lost 7; bases outside the gene matches: 9. The CDR3 DNA reads as TGTGCCAGCACCGCTAGCGGGGGGCAAGGGGAGCAGTACTTC. Translating gives CASTASGGQGEQYF.

This clonotype was seen at least ten times. This chain links TRBV5-1 with TRBJ2-2; D ambiguous. The CDR3 extends over 15 amino acids. CDR1 SGHRS and CDR2 YFSETQ come from the germline V gene. V shed 1 base and J shed 0 bases, with 7 bases lying between them. CDR3 sequence (DNA): TGCGCCAGCAGCTTGTTCGGTGCGAACACCGGGGAGCTGTTTTTT. Residues: CASSLFGANTGELFF.

This clonotype was found once. Sequence at one end of the junction differs from germline and may be a read error. The chain carries TRBV7-7 and TRBJ1-1; 8 nucleotides match TRBD1. From germline, CDR1 is SSHAT and CDR2 FNYEAQ (reference sequence). CDR3 length equals 15 residues. This CDR3 is CASSLWTGTNTEAFF. CDR3 in DNA: TGTGCTAGCAGCCTCTGGACAGGGACGAACACTGAAGCTTTCTTT.

The table lists this clonotype with many counts. The chain joins TRBV29-1 to TRBJ2-3; TRBD2 matches at 12 bases. The trim removed 6 bases at V and 4 bases at J, leaving 11 bases unmatched. This CDR3 spans 16 amino acids. CDR1 is SQVTM and CDR2 is ANQGSEA in the germline V gene. CDR3: CSVEIQTSGRADTQYF. Written as DNA, the CDR3 is TGCAGCGTCGAGATTCAGACTAGCGGGAGAGCAGATACGCAGTATTTT.

The chain employs TRBV7-3 and TRBJ2-3; D possibly matches TRBD1 or TRBD2 (6 bases each). The germline gives CDR1 SGHTA, CDR2 FQGTGA. V was cut by 2 bases and J by 4 bases, with 22 bases left in between. This CDR3 has 18 amino acids. CDR3 loop: CASSLEARGPSVPDTQYF. In DNA, the CDR3 is TGTGCCAGCAGCTTAGAGGCTCGGGGGCCCTCTGTACCAGATACGCAGTATTTT.

This clonotype was detected ten times or more. The CDR3 spells CASSLTGADTQYF. CDR3 nucleotide sequence: TGTGCCAGCAGCTTGACAGGGGCCGATACCCAGTACTTC. V usage is TRBV2 and J usage is TRBJ2-5, with 8 positions matching TRBD1. The CDR3 runs to 13 residues. Trimming at V came to 6 bases and at J to 8 bases, leaving 8 bases not matched to a gene. CDR1 is SNHLY, CDR2 FYNNEI, per germline. The whole variable domain, remainder taken from reference TRBV2 and TRBJ2-5, is EPEVTQTPSHQVTQMGQEVILRCVPISNHLYFYWYRQILGQKVEFLVSFYNNEISEKSEIFDDQFSVERPDGSNFTLKIRSTKLEDSAMYFCASSLTGADTQYFGPGTRLLVL.

This clonotype came up many times. Sequence at one end of the junction differs from germline and may be a read error. The gene calls are TRBV7-7 and TRBJ2-5; 12 bases are a match to TRBD2. Germline CDR1 and CDR2: SSHAT and FNYEAQ (reference sequence). CDR3 length: 15 amino acids. Written as DNA, the CDR3 is TGTGCTAGCAGCTTGGGACTAGCGGGCAAAGAGACCCAGTACTTC. Its translation is CASSLGLAGKETQYF.

The gene calls are TRBV7-8 and TRBJ1-2; D remains unclear. V lost 4 bases, J lost 1 base, and 10 bases lay in between. This CDR3 has 14 amino acids. Germline V gene sequence: CDR1 SGHVS, CDR2 FQNEAQ. The CDR3 loop reads CASSSRRDNYGYTF. CDR3 sequence (DNA): TGTGCCAGCAGCTCCCGGCGGGATAACTATGGCTACACCTTC.